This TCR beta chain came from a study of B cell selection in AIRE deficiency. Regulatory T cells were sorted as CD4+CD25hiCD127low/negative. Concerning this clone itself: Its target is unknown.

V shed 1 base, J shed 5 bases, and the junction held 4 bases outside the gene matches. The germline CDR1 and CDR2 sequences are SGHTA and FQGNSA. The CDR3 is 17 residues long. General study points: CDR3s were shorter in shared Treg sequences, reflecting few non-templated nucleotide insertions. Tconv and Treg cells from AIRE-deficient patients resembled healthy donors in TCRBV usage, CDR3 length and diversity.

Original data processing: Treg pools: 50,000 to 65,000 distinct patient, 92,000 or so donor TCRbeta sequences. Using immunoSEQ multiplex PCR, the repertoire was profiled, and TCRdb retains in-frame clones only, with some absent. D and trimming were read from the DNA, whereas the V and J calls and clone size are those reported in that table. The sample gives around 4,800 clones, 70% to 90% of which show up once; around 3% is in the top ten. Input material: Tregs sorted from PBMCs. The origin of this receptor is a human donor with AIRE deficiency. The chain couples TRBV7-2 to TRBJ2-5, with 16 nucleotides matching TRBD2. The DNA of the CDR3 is TGTGCCAGCAGCTTAGTGGGGACTAGCGGGGGGGCTGAGACCCAGTACTTC. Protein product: CASSLVGTSGGAETQYF. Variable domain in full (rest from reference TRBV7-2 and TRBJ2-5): GAGVSQSPSNKVTEKGKDVELRCDPISGHTALYWYRQSLGQGLEFLIYFQGNSAPDKSGLPSDRFSAERTGGSVSTLTIQRTQQEDSAVYLCASSLVGTSGGAETQYFGPGTRLLVL.